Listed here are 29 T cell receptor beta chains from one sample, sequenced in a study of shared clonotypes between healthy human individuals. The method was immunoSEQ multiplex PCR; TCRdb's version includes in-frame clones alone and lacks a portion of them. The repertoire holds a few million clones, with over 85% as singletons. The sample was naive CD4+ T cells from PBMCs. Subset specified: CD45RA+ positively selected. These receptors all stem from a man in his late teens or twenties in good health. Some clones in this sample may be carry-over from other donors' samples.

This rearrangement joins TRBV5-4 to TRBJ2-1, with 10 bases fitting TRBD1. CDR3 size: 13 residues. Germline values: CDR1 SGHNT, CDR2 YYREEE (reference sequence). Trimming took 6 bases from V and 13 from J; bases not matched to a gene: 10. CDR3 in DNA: TGTGCCAGCAACCGGATAGAGACAGGGGGCCAGTTCTTC. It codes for CASNRIETGGQFF.

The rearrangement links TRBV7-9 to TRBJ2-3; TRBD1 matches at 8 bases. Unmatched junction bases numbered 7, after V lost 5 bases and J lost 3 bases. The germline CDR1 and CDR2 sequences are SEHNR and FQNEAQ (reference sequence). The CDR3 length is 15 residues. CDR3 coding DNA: TGTGCCAGCAGCCGCAGGACAGGGATGACAGATACGCAGTATTTT. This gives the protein CASSRRTGMTDTQYF.

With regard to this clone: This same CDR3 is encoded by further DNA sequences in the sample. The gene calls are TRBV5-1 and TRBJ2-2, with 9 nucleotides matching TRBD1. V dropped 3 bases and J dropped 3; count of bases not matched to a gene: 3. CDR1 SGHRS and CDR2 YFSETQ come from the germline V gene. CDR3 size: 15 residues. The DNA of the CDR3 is TGCGCCAGCAGCTCGGACAGGGGAGACACCGGGGAGCTGTTTTTT. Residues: CASSSDRGDTGELFF.

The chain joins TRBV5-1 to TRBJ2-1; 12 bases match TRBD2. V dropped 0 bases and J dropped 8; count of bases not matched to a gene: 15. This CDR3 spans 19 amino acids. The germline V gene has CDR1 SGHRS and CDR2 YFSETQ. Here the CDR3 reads CASSLALAGGPRVSDEQFF. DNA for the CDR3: TGCGCCAGCAGCTTGGCGCTAGCGGGAGGGCCCCGAGTTTCCGATGAGCAGTTCTTC.

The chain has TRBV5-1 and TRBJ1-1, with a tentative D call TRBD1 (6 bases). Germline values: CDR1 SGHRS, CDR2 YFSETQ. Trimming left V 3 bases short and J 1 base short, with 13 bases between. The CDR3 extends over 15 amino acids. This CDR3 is CASSYHDRPNTEAFF. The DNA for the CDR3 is TGCGCCAGCAGCTACCACGACAGGCCGAACACTGAAGCTTTCTTT.

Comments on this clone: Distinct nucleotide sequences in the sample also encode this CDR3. CDR3 amino acids: CASSPRGSGNTIYF. The CDR3 region has the DNA TGTGCCAGCAGCCCAAGAGGCTCTGGAAACACCATATATTTT. J is TRBJ1-3 and V is TRBV7-9; no definite D call. V lost 5 bases and J 0 bases, leaving 8 bases between the germline ends. Germline loops: CDR1 SEHNR, CDR2 FQNEAQ (reference sequence). The CDR3 sequence is 14 residues long.

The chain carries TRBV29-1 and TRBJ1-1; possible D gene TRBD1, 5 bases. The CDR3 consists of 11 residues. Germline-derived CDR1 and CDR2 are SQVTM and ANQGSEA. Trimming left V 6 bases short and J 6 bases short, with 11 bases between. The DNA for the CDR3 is TGCAGCGTCGAGGGAGGGGCTGAAGCTTTCTTT. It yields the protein CSVEGGAEAFF.

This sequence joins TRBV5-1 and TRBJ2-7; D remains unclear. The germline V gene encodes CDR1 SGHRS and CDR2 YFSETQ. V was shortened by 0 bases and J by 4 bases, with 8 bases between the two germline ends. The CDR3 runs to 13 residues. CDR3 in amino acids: CASSLAAEYEQYF. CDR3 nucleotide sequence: TGCGCCAGCAGCTTGGCGGCAGAATACGAGCAGTACTTC.

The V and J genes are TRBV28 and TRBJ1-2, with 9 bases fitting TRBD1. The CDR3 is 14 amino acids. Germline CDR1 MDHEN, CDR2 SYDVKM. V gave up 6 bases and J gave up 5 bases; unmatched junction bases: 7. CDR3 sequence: CASSILGTGYGYTF. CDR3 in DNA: TGTGCCAGCAGCATCCTTGGGACAGGGTATGGCTACACCTTC.

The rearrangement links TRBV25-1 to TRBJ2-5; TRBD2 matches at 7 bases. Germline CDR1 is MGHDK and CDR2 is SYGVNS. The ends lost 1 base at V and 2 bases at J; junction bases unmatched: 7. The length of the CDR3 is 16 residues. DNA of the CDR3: TGTGCCAGCAGTGAATGGGTTGGGGGGGGTCAAGAGACCCAGTACTTC. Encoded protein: CASSEWVGGGQETQYF.

The CDR3 DNA sequence: TGTGCCAGCAGCTACCCCGGGCCCAGGCGTGGTACCGGGGAGCTGTTTTTT. It specifies CASSYPGPRRGTGELFF. The V call is TRBV5-6, the J call TRBJ2-2, with D unresolved. Germline values: CDR1 SGHDT, CDR2 YYEEEE. This CDR3 has 17 amino acids. The V gene lost 3 bases and the J gene lost 5 bases, with 20 bases spanning the gap.

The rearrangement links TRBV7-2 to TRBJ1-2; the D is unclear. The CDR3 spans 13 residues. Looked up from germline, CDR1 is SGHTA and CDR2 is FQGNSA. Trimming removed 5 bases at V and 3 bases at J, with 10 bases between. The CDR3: CASSPPGYYGYTF. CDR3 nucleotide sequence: TGTGCCAGCAGCCCCCCGGGTTACTATGGCTACACCTTC.

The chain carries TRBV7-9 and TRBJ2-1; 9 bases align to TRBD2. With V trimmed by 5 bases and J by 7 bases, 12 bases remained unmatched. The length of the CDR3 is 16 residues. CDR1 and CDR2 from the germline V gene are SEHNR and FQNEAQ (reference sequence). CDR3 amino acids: CASSPPLAGHENEQFF. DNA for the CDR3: TGTGCCAGCAGCCCCCCCCTAGCGGGGCATGAGAATGAGCAGTTCTTC.

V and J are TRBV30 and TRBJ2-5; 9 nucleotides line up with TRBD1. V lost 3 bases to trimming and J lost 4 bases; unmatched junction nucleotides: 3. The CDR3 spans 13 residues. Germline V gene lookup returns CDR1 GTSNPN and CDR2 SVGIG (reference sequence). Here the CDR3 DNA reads TGTGCCTGGAGGCCGACAGGGGGAGAGACCCAGTACTTC. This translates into CAWRPTGGETQYF.

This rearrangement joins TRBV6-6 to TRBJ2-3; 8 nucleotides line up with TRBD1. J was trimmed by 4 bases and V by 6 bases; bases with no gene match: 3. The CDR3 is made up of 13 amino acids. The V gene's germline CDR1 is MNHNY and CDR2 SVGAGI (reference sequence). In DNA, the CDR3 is TGTGCCAGCAGACGACAGGGGTCAGATACGCAGTATTTT. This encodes CASRRQGSDTQYF.

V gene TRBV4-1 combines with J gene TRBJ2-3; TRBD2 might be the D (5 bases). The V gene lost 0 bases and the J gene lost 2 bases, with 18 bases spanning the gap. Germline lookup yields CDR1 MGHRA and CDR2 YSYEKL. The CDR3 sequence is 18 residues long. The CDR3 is CASSQDTTASTFTDTQYF. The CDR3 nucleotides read TGCGCCAGCAGCCAAGATACTACGGCTAGCACTTTCACAGATACGCAGTATTTT.

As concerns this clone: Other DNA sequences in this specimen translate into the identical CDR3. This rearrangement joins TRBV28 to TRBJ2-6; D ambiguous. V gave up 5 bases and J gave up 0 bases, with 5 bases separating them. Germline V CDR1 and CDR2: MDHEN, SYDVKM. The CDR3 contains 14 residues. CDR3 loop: CASSLHSGANVLTF. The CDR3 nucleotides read TGTGCCAGCAGTCTACACTCTGGGGCCAACGTCCTGACTTTC.

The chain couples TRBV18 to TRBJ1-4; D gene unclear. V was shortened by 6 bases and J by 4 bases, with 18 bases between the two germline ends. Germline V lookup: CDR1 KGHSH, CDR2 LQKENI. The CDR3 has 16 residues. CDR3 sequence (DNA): TGTGCCAGCTCCCTGAACTCAGGAAACCTTAATGAAAAACTGTTTTTT. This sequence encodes CASSLNSGNLNEKLFF.

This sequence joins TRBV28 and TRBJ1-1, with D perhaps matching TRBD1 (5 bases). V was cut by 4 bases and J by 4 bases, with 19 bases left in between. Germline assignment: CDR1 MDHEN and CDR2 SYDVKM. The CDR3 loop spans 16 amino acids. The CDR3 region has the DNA TGTGCCAGCAGTTCTACCAGACGAGGGAGGGGCACTGAAGCTTTCTTT. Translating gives CASSSTRRGRGTEAFF.

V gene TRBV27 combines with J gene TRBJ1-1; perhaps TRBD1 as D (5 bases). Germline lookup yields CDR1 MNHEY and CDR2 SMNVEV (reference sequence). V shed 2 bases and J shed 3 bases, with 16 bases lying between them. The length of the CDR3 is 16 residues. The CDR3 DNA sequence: TGTGCCAGCAGTTTAGAGGAGGGGACGAAAGACACTGAAGCTTTCTTT. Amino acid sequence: CASSLEEGTKDTEAFF.

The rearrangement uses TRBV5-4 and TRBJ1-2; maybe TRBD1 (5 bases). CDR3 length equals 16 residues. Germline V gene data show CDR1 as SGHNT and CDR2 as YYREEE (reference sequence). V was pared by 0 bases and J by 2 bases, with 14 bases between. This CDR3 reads CASSLGVGTENYGYTF. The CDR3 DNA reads TGTGCCAGCAGCTTGGGGGTTGGGACGGAGAACTATGGCTACACCTTC.

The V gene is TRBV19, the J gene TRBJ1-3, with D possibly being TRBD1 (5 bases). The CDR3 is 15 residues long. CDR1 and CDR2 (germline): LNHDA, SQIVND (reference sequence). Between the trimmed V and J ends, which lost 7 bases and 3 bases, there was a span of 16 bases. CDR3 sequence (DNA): TGTGCCAGTAATGAGGTGGGGCTGGATGGAAACACCATATATTTT. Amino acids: CASNEVGLDGNTIYF. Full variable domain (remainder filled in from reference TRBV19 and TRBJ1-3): DGGITQSPKYLFRKEGQNVTLSCEQNLNHDAMYWYRQDPGQGLRLIYYSQIVNDFQKGDIAEGYSVSREKKESFPLTVTSAQKNPTAFYLCASNEVGLDGNTIYFGEGSWLTVV.

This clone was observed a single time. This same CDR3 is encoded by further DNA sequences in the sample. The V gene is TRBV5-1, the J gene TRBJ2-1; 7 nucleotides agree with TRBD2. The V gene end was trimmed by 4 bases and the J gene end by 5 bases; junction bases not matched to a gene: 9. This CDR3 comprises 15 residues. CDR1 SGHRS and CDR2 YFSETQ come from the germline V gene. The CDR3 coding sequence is TGCGCCAGCAGCCCCCTTGCGGGAGTTAACAATGAGCAGTTCTTC. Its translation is CASSPLAGVNNEQFF.

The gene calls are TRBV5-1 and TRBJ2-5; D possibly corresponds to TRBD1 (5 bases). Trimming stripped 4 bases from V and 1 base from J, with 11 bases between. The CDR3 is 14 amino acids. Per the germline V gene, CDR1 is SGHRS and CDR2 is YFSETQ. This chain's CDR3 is CASSPDTGQETQYF. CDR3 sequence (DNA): TGCGCCAGCAGCCCGGACACGGGCCAAGAGACCCAGTACTTC.

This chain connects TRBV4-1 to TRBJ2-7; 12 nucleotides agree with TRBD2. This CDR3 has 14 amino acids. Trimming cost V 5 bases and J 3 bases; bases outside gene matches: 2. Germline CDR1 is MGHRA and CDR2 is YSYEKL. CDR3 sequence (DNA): TGCGCCAGCAGCAGACTAGCGGGAGTCTACGAGCAGTACTTC. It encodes CASSRLAGVYEQYF.

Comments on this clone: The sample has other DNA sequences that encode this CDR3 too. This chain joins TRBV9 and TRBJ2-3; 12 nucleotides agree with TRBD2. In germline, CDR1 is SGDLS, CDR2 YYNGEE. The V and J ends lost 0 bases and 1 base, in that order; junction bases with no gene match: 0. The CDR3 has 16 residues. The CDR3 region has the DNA TGTGCCAGCAGCGTAGGACTAGCGGGAGGCACAGATACGCAGTATTTT. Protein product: CASSVGLAGGTDTQYF.

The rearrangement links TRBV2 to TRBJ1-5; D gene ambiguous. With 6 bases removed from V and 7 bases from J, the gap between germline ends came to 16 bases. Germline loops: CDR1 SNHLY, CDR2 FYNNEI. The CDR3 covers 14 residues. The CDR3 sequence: CASSGSWGTQPQHF. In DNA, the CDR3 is TGTGCCAGCAGCGGCAGTTGGGGTACGCAGCCCCAGCATTTT.

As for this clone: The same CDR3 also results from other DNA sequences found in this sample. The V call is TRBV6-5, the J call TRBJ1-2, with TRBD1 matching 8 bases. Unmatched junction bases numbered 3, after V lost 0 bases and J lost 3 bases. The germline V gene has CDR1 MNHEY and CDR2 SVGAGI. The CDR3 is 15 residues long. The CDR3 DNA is TGTGCCAGCAGTTACTCGTCAGGGGGCGACTATGGCTACACCTTC. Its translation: CASSYSSGGDYGYTF.

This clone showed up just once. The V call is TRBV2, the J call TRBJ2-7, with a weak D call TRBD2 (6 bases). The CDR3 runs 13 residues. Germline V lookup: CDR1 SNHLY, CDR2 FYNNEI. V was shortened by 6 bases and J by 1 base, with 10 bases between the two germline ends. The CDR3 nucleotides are TGTGCCAGCAGCTGGACTACATCCTACGAGCAGTACTTC. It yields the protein CASSWTTSYEQYF.